This passage covers 7 T cell receptor beta chains from one sample sequenced in a study of T-cell memory formation after mild COVID-19. Each CDR3 protein gets one entry after TCRdb re-called the 5' RACE reads with MiXCR. The sample has some 280,000 distinct CDR3 sequences, under 20% seen once. The material sequenced was PBMCs or a T cell subset sorted from them (not recorded which). The receptors were gathered from a man aged 18 to 35 who had mild COVID-19 (a few samples of this study predate the infection). Cell type and time point are not known.

This clonotype turned up a few times. The rearrangement links TRBV7-8 to TRBJ2-1; tentative D call: TRBD2 (5 bases). In germline, CDR1 is SGHVS, CDR2 FQNEAQ. The V and J ends lost 6 bases and 9 bases respectively, with 15 bases between them. CDR3 length equals 13 residues. CDR3 in DNA: TGTGCCAGCAGGGGAGACCGTTACCTTGAGCAGTTCTTC. This codes for CASRGDRYLEQFF. The full variable domain, its missing parts supplied by reference TRBV7-8 and TRBJ2-1, is GAGVSQSPRYKVAKRGQDVALRCDPISGHVSLFWYQQALGQGPEFLTYFQNEAQLDKSGLPSDRFFAERPEGSVSTLKIQRTQQEDSAVYLCASRGDRYLEQFFGPGTRLTVL.

This clonotype was found a few times. The CDR3 sequence: CASSPPGGETDTQYF. The CDR3 nucleotides read TGTGCCAGCAGCCCCCCGGGCGGGGAAACAGATACGCAGTATTTT. This sequence joins TRBV5-6 and TRBJ2-3; D possibly corresponds to TRBD2 (6 bases). CDR1 is SGHDT and CDR2 is YYEEEE in the germline V gene. V shed 4 bases and J shed 3 bases, with 15 bases lying between them. CDR3 length: 15 amino acids.

This clonotype was observed a handful of times. The rearrangement uses TRBV12-3 or TRBV12-4 and TRBJ1-2; 7 bases agree with TRBD1. The CDR3 runs 15 residues. The ends lost 6 bases at V and 7 bases at J; junction bases unmatched: 14. CDR3 sequence reads: CASRPRGQVGSGYTF. CDR3 DNA sequence: TGTGCCAGCAGGCCCCGCGGACAGGTCGGTAGTGGCTACACCTTC.

The J gene is TRBJ2-7, the V gene TRBV18; D is perhaps TRBD2 (7 bases). This CDR3 comprises 14 residues. Germline-derived CDR1 and CDR2 are KGHSH and LQKENI. V lost 4 bases and J lost 6, with 16 bases in between. The CDR3 protein is CASSLGRGLGEQYV. CDR3 nucleotide sequence: TGTGCCAGCTCACTGGGGCGGGGGCTCGGCGAGCAGTACGTC.

This chain joins TRBV6-5 and TRBJ2-5; D uncertain. V was shortened by 2 bases and J by 5 bases, with 6 bases between the two germline ends. CDR1 MNHEY and CDR2 SVGAGI come from the germline V gene. CDR3 length: 12 amino acids. Here the CDR3 DNA reads TGTGCCAGCAGTTACGGATCCGAGACCCAGTACTTC. It translates to CASSYGSETQYF.

This clonotype appeared a few times. The chain recombines TRBV4-2 with TRBJ2-3; D gene unclear. The CDR3 is 17 amino acids. V lost 0 bases to trimming and J lost 0 bases, with 13 bases between them. Germline CDR1 is LGHNA and CDR2 is YNFKEQ. The CDR3 sequence is CASSQDLAFRSTDTQYF. CDR3 in DNA: TGTGCCAGCAGCCAAGATCTCGCTTTTCGGAGCACAGATACGCAGTATTTT.

This clonotype turned up a few times. The chain recombines TRBV15 with TRBJ2-5, with D unclear. CDR3 length: 14 amino acids. CDR1 and CDR2 from the germline V gene are LNHNV and YYDKDF (reference sequence). The V and J ends lost 4 bases and 0 bases respectively, with 9 bases between them. The CDR3 is CATSTGPYQETQYF. CDR3 sequence (DNA): TGTGCCACCAGCACCGGACCGTACCAAGAGACCCAGTACTTC.